This T cell receptor beta chain was recovered during a study of blood T cell repertoires in COVID-19. Study-wide background: PBMCs, B-cell-depleted T cells, or T cells provided the cDNA or gDNA that made up the material.

Clones were sequenced by immunoSEQ multiplex PCR, and TCRdb holds only the in-frame ones, with some missing. Among approximately 74,000 clones listed, around four fifths were seen once. Germline CDR1 and CDR2: SEHNR and FQNEAQ (reference sequence). V lost 1 base to trimming and J lost 9 bases, with 10 bases between them. This CDR3 region has 14 residues. This clone was seen more than once but under ten times. The sequenced sample was peripheral blood. This sequence joins TRBV7-9 and TRBJ1-6; no firm D call. The receptor was isolated from a man in his 70s with acute or convalescent COVID-19. The CDR3 coding sequence is TGTGCCAGCAGCTTAGAAATTTCAGGTTCACCCCTCCACTTT. Its translation is CASSLEISGSPLHF. The full variable domain, completed using reference TRBV7-9 and TRBJ1-6, is DTGVSQNPRHKITKRGQNVTFRCDPISEHNRLYWYRQTLGQGPEFLTYFQNEAQLEKSRLLSDRFSAERPKGSFSTLEIQRTEQGDSAMYLCASSLEISGSPLHFGNGTRLTVT.